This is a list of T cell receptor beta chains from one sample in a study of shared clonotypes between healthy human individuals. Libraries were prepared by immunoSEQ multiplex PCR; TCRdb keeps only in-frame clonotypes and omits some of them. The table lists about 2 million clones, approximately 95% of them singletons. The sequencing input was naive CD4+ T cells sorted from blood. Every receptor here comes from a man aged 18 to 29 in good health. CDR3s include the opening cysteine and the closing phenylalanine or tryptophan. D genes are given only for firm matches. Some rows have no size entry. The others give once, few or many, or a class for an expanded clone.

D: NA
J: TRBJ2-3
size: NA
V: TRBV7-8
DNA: TGTGCCAGCAGTGTGGTTGGGGCCTGGGCGGCAGATACGCAGTATTTT
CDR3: CASSVVGAWAADTQYF

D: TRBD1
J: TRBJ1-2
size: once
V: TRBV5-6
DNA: TGTGCCAGCAGCTTCCTGGGACAGGGGGCCGCTGGCTACACCTTC
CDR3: CASSFLGQGAAGYTF

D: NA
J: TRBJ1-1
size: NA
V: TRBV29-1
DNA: TGCAGCGTGGGGACCGGAGTAGGGGGCACTGAAGCTTTCTTT
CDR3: CSVGTGVGGTEAFF

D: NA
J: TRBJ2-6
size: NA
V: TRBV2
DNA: TGTGCCAGCAGTCGGACTGAGACGGGCTCTGGGGCCAACGTCCTGACTTTC
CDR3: CASSRTETGSGANVLTF

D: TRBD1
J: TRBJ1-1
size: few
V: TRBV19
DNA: TGTGCCAGTAACGTACTGGGACAGGGGCTCACTGAAGCTTTCTTT
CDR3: CASNVLGQGLTEAFF

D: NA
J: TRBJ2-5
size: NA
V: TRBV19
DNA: TGTGCCAGTAGTATAGTGTCCCGGACAGCGAAACAGACCCAGTACTTC
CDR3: CASSIVSRTAKQTQYF

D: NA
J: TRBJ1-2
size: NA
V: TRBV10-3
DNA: TGTGCCATCAGTGATTCTCCAGGAGGGGATGGCTACACCTTC
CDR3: CAISDSPGGDGYTF

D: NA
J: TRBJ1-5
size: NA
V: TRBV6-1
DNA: TGTGCCAGCAGTGCCCTGGGACCTTTTTATAGCAATCAGCCCCAGCATTTT
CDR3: CASSALGPFYSNQPQHF

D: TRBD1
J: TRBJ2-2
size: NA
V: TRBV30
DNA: TGTGCCTGGAGTCCGGGACAGGCGACCGGGGAGCTGTTTTTT
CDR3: CAWSPGQATGELFF

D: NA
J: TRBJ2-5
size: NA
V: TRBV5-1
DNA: TGCGCCAGCAGCCCAGAACAGGGAAGGGAGACCCAGTACTTC
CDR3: CASSPEQGRETQYF

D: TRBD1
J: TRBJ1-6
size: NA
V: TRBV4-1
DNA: TGCGCCAGCAGACAGGACAGGGGGTATAATTCACCCCTCCACTTT
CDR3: CASRQDRGYNSPLHF

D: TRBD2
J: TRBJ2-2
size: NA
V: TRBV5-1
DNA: TGCGCCAGCAGCCCCGTAGCGGGGGCGAACACCGGGGAGCTGTTTTTT
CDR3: CASSPVAGANTGELFF

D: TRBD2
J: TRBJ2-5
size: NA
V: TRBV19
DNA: TGTGCCAGTAGTATAGGGCTAGCGGGGGACTTAGAGACCCAGTACTTC
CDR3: CASSIGLAGDLETQYF

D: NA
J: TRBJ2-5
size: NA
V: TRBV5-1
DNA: TGCGCCAGCAGCTTGGAGGCGGTCCGCGGGACCCAGTACTTC
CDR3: CASSLEAVRGTQYF

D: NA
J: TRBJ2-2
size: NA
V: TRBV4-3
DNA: TGCGCCAGCAGCCAAGGACAGCTCACCGGGGAGCTGTTTTTT
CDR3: CASSQGQLTGELFF

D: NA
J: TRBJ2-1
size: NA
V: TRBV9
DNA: TGTGCCAGCAGCGTAGCTGAGAACAATGAGCAGTTCTTC
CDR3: CASSVAENNEQFF

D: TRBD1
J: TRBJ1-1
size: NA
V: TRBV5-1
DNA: TGCGCCAGCAGTGTGGACAGGGCTAACACTGAAGCTTTCTTT
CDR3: CASSVDRANTEAFF

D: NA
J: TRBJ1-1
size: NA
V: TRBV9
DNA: TGTGCCAGCAGCGTAGCTCCCAACACTGAAGCTTTCTTT
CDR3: CASSVAPNTEAFF

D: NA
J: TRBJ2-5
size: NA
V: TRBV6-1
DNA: TGTGCCAGCAGAGGCCCAGTACAAGAGACCCAGTACTTC
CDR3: CASRGPVQETQYF

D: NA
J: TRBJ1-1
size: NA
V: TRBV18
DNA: TGTGCCAGCTCAGAGAGAACTTTAGTGAACACTGAAGCTTTCTTT
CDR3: CASSERTLVNTEAFF

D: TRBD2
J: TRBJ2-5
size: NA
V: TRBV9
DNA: TGTGCCAGCAGCGAAGACGTAGCGGGGCGGGGAGAGACCCAGTACTTC
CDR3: CASSEDVAGRGETQYF

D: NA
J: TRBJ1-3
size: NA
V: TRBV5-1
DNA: TGCGCCAGCAGCCCGGGGACTGGAAACACCATATATTTT
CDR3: CASSPGTGNTIYF

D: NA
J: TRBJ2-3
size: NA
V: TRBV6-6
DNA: TGTGCCAGCAGTCCCCCCGGGGTTGCAGATACGCAGTATTTT
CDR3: CASSPPGVADTQYF

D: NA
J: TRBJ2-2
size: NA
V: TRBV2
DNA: TGTGCCAGCAGTCCCCCGGGACTTTTCACCGGGGAGCTGTTTTTT
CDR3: CASSPPGLFTGELFF

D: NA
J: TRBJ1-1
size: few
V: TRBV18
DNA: TGTGCCAGCTCGCCGTCGGGGAGTGGCACTGAAGCTTTCTTT
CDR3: CASSPSGSGTEAFF

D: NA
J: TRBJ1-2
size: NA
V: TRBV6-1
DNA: TGTGCCAGCAGTGAAGCGCCCGGACAGCTCTATGGCTACACCTTC
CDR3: CASSEAPGQLYGYTF

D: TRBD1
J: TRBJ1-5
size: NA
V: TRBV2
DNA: TGTGCCACCCGGACAGGGATAAATCAGCCCCAGCATTTT
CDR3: CATRTGINQPQHF

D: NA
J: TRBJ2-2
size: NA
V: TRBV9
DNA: TGTGCCAGCAGCGTAGATGGCGACACCGGGGAGCTGTTTTTT
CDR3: CASSVDGDTGELFF

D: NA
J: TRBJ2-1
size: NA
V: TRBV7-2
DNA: TGTGCCAGCAGCTTAGCGGGGTTAAGCTCCTACAATGAGCAGTTCTTC
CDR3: CASSLAGLSSYNEQFF

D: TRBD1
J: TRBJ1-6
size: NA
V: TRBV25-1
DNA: TGTGCCAGCAGTGAAGGAGACAGGGCTATTTCACCCCTCCACTTT
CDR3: CASSEGDRAISPLHF

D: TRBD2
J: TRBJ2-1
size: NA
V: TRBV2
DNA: TGTGCCAGCAGTCCTACAGCGGGAGTTGCCAATGAGCAGTTCTTC
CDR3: CASSPTAGVANEQFF

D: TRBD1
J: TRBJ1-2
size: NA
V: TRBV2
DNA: TGTGCCAGCAGTGAGCCACAGGGACAGGGGCCCTATGGCTACACCTTC
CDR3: CASSEPQGQGPYGYTF

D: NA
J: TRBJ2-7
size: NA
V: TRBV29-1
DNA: TGCAGCGTTGGATCAGACAGTATAGACTACGAGCAGTACTTC
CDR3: CSVGSDSIDYEQYF

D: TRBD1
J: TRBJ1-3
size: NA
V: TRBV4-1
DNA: TGCGCCAGCAGCCGAGAAGGGGGCGCGGTGAACACCATATATTTT
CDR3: CASSREGGAVNTIYF

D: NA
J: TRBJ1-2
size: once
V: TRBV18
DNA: TGTGCCAGCTCACCGCTTGGTGAGGGGGTGGACTATGGCTACACCTTC
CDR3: CASSPLGEGVDYGYTF

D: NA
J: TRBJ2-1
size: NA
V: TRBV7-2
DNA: TGTGCCAGCAGCTCCAGCGGAAGAACCTACAATGAGCAGTTCTTC
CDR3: CASSSSGRTYNEQFF

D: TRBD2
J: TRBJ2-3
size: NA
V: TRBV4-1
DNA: TGCGCCAGCAGCCAGAACTCAGCGGGGGCCGTCACAGATACGCAGTATTTT
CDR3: CASSQNSAGAVTDTQYF

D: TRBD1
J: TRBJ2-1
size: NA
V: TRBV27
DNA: TGTGCCAGCAGTCCCTATAGGGACAGGGTCCATGAGCAGTTCTTC
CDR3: CASSPYRDRVHEQFF

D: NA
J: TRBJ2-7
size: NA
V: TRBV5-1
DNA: TGCGCCAGCAGCTTGGAACAGTCCTCCTACGAGCAGTACTTC
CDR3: CASSLEQSSYEQYF

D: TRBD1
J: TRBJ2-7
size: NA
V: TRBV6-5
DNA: TGTGCCAGCAGTCTAACCCCGACAGGGTTGTACGAGCAGTACTTC
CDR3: CASSLTPTGLYEQYF